The 25 T cell receptor beta chains presented below share a single source sample, sequenced in a study of cytomegalovirus exposure and HLA in healthy donors. The primer mix had 60 Vbeta and 13 Jbeta primers. Only in-frame clones appear in the TCRdb table, and some are missing; sequencing was by immunoSEQ multiplex PCR. The sample contains around 180,000 clones, 70% to 80% of which appear only once. The material sequenced was PBMCs. All receptors come from a woman in her thirties in good health and CMV-seropositive.

The rearrangement joins TRBV2 to TRBJ1-4, with D perhaps matching TRBD1 (6 bases). CDR1 is SNHLY and CDR2 is FYNNEI in the germline V gene. The CDR3 spans 14 residues. Trimming cost V 8 bases and J 4 bases, with 14 bases left between them. The CDR3 region has the DNA TGTGCCAGCGAACGGACAGTCAATAATGAAAAACTGTTTTTT. Translated: CASERTVNNEKLFF. The variable domain in full, completed from reference TRBV2 and TRBJ1-4, reads EPEVTQTPSHQVTQMGQEVILRCVPISNHLYFYWYRQILGQKVEFLVSFYNNEISEKSEIFDDQFSVERPDGSNFTLKIRSTKLEDSAMYFCASERTVNNEKLFFGSGTQLSVL.

The V gene is TRBV27, the J gene TRBJ2-7; D uncertain. The CDR3 is 14 residues long. V was trimmed by 2 bases and J by 6 bases, leaving 14 bases between them. Germline V gene lookup returns CDR1 MNHEY and CDR2 SMNVEV (reference sequence). This CDR3 reads CASSLVPLISEQYF. The CDR3 DNA reads TGTGCCAGCAGTTTAGTACCCCTGATTAGCGAGCAGTACTTC.

Here the CDR3 reads CASSERQYNEQFF. CDR3 coding DNA: TGTGCCAGCAGTGAACGACAGTACAATGAGCAGTTCTTC. The J gene is TRBJ2-1, the V gene TRBV2; tentative D call: TRBD1 (5 bases). Germline V gene data show CDR1 as SNHLY and CDR2 as FYNNEI. V lost 2 bases and J 4 bases, leaving 6 bases between the germline ends. This CDR3 comprises 13 residues. The full variable domain, its missing parts supplied by reference TRBV2 and TRBJ2-1, is EPEVTQTPSHQVTQMGQEVILRCVPISNHLYFYWYRQILGQKVEFLVSFYNNEISEKSEIFDDQFSVERPDGSNFTLKIRSTKLEDSAMYFCASSERQYNEQFFGPGTRLTVL.

V is TRBV5-1 and J is TRBJ1-1; 8 bases align to TRBD1. The trim removed 2 bases at V and 4 bases at J, leaving 4 bases unmatched. CDR1 and CDR2 from the germline V gene are SGHRS and YFSETQ. This CDR3 is built from 14 residues. The chain's CDR3 is CASSLGDRTTEAFF. The CDR3 nucleotides are TGCGCCAGCAGCTTAGGGGACAGGACCACTGAAGCTTTCTTT.

This chain links TRBV6-1 with TRBJ2-5, with TRBD1 as a possible D gene (5 bases). From germline, CDR1 is MNHNS and CDR2 SASEGT. This CDR3 spans 14 amino acids. Trimming cost V 2 bases and J 5 bases, with 12 bases left between them. The CDR3 coding sequence is TGTGCCAGCAGTGAACATGCAGGGTTTGAGACCCAGTACTTC. Translated, it gives CASSEHAGFETQYF.

The chain's CDR3 is CASSLDWKNAGELFF. CDR3 nucleotide sequence: TGTGCCAGCAGCCTAGACTGGAAAAACGCCGGGGAGCTGTTTTTT. The rearrangement links TRBV6-1 to TRBJ2-2; D not resolved. The CDR3 is 15 amino acids. V was pared by 6 bases and J by 6 bases, with 17 bases between. Germline V gene sequence: CDR1 MNHNS, CDR2 SASEGT.

In its sample, this clone was seen a few times. This chain uses TRBV7-9 with TRBJ2-1, with TRBD2 matching over 8 bases. The V gene's germline CDR1 is SEHNR and CDR2 FQNEAQ (reference sequence). The CDR3 is 16 residues long. Unmatched junction bases numbered 8, after V lost 6 bases and J lost 1 base. The CDR3 loop is CASSSKAGASYNEQFF. CDR3 bases: TGTGCCAGCAGTTCGAAAGCGGGAGCATCCTACAATGAGCAGTTCTTC.

The gene calls are TRBV4-1 and TRBJ2-5; 11 bases are a match to TRBD2. The CDR3 contains 16 residues. V gave up 4 bases and J gave up 5 bases; unmatched junction bases: 9. Germline-derived CDR1 and CDR2 are MGHRA and YSYEKL. The DNA for the CDR3 is TGCGCCAGCAGCCCGCTACTCACTAGCGGGAGTGAGACCCAGTACTTC. Amino acid sequence: CASSPLLTSGSETQYF.

The chain has TRBV28 and TRBJ2-1; TRBD1 aligns across 7 bases. The ends lost 1 base at V and 5 bases at J; junction bases unmatched: 5. This CDR3 spans 15 amino acids. Germline lookup yields CDR1 MDHEN and CDR2 SYDVKM. The CDR3 coding sequence is TGTGCCAGCAGTTTATCTCCAGGGGGAAACAATGAGCAGTTCTTC. It yields the protein CASSLSPGGNNEQFF.

The sample holds one count of this clone. The chain employs TRBV5-6 and TRBJ1-2; no definite D call. The germline gives CDR1 SGHDT, CDR2 YYEEEE. This CDR3 comprises 12 residues. V dropped 5 bases and J dropped 5 bases, with 10 bases sitting between them. CDR3 coding DNA: TGTGCCAGCAGTCGCGGGGTTTATGGCTACACCTTC. Residues: CASSRGVYGYTF.

The sample holds one count of this clone. The chain uses TRBV7-2 and TRBJ2-2; the D gene is possibly TRBD2 (6 bases). This CDR3 contains 14 residues. V was trimmed by 7 bases and J by 7 bases, leaving 16 bases between them. Germline CDR1 and CDR2: SGHTA and FQGNSA. CDR3: CASTSFGGVGELFF. The CDR3 bases are TGTGCCAGCACCTCATTCGGGGGAGTCGGGGAGCTGTTTTTT. The whole variable domain, remainder taken from reference TRBV7-2 and TRBJ2-2, is GAGVSQSPSNKVTEKGKDVELRCDPISGHTALYWYRQSLGQGLEFLIYFQGNSAPDKSGLPSDRFSAERTGGSVSTLTIQRTQQEDSAVYLCASTSFGGVGELFFGEGSRLTVL.

The chain uses TRBV29-1 and TRBJ1-4, with a possible D match to TRBD1 (6 bases). The CDR3 runs to 18 residues. In germline, CDR1 is SQVTM, CDR2 ANQGSEA. Trimming removed 6 bases from V and 4 bases from J, with 27 bases in between. CDR3 protein: CSVLRRGGATSGNEKLFF. The CDR3 DNA is TGCAGCGTCCTTCGCCGGGGGGGCGCGACCTCGGGTAATGAAAAACTGTTTTTT.

There are a few counts of this clone. The genes are TRBV30 and TRBJ2-5; TRBD1 aligns across 12 bases. The CDR3 covers 14 residues. Germline CDR1 is GTSNPN and CDR2 is SVGIG (reference sequence). Trimming cost V 6 bases and J 7 bases; bases outside gene matches: 9. CDR3 loop: CACAGTGGAGTQYF. CDR3 in DNA: TGTGCCTGCGCCGGGACAGGGGGCGCGGGGACCCAGTACTTC.

In this sample, this clone turned up once. The V call is TRBV19, the J call TRBJ1-4; no reliable D call. CDR1 and CDR2 (germline): LNHDA, SQIVND (reference sequence). The CDR3 spans 14 residues. V was shortened by 7 bases and J by 3 bases, with 12 bases between the two germline ends. Written as DNA, the CDR3 is TGTGCCAGTACCGTGGGCGTCGCTAATGAAAAACTGTTTTTT. Its protein is CASTVGVANEKLFF.

The chain combines TRBV5-4 with TRBJ1-1, with 10 bases aligning to TRBD1. V lost 3 bases, J lost 1 base, and 0 bases stayed unmatched. Germline V gene sequence: CDR1 SGHNT, CDR2 YYREEE (reference sequence). The CDR3 extends over 14 amino acids. CDR3 region: CASSWDRGNTEAFF. CDR3 coding DNA: TGTGCCAGCAGCTGGGACAGGGGGAACACTGAAGCTTTCTTT.

This chain connects TRBV27 to TRBJ2-1, with D possibly matching TRBD1 (6 bases). V shed 6 bases and J shed 7 bases, with 16 bases lying between them. The CDR3 runs to 14 residues. Germline lookup yields CDR1 MNHEY and CDR2 SMNVEV (reference sequence). The CDR3 bases are TGTGCCAGCAGCAGTCAACAGGGTCGGAATGAGCAGTTCTTC. This codes for CASSSQQGRNEQFF.

The V gene is TRBV5-6, the J gene TRBJ2-7; D is possibly TRBD2 (6 bases). Looked up from germline, CDR1 is SGHDT and CDR2 is YYEEEE. CDR3 length equals 13 residues. V was trimmed by 3 bases and J by 12 bases, leaving 19 bases between them. The DNA of the CDR3 is TGTGCCAGCAGCTCCGGGACTTACCCGCTAATGTACTTC. As protein: CASSSGTYPLMYF.

This chain links TRBV30 with TRBJ1-3, with D tentatively TRBD1 (5 bases). This CDR3 contains 13 residues. V was shortened by 2 bases and J by 4 bases, with 9 bases between the two germline ends. CDR1 and CDR2 (germline): GTSNPN, SVGIG (reference sequence). The CDR3 DNA is TGTGCCTGGAGTTCGGCAGGGGGAAACACCATATATTTT. Translation: CAWSSAGGNTIYF.

The chain links TRBV4-1 to TRBJ2-7; TRBD1 agrees at 11 bases. This CDR3 spans 18 amino acids. Trimming took 5 bases from V and 7 from J; bases not matched to a gene: 19. Germline lookup yields CDR1 MGHRA and CDR2 YSYEKL. This CDR3 reads CASSSRNKGQGVPAEQYF. CDR3 DNA sequence: TGCGCCAGCAGCTCCCGAAATAAGGGACAGGGGGTTCCAGCGGAGCAGTACTTC.

This clone was recorded a few times. V gene TRBV15 combines with J gene TRBJ2-7, with 8 nucleotides matching TRBD2. CDR1 and CDR2 from the germline V gene are LNHNV and YYDKDF (reference sequence). This CDR3 region has 15 residues. V was pared by 1 base and J by 0 bases, with 2 bases of the junction left unmatched. The CDR3 region is CATSRVLADSYEQYF. The CDR3 bases are TGTGCCACCAGCAGAGTACTAGCGGACTCCTACGAGCAGTACTTC.

J is TRBJ2-7 and V is TRBV5-5; 9 nucleotides agree with TRBD2. Germline values: CDR1 SGHKS, CDR2 YYEKEE (reference sequence). V lost 4 bases, J lost 2 bases, and 7 bases stayed unmatched. The CDR3 is made up of 15 amino acids. In nucleotides, the CDR3 is TGTGCCAGCAGCCAAGGGCTAGCGGGAACCTACGAGCAGTACTTC. Translated: CASSQGLAGTYEQYF.

The chain uses TRBV30 and TRBJ2-7; 7 bases fit TRBD2. CDR1 and CDR2 (germline): GTSNPN, SVGIG (reference sequence). CDR3 length: 11 amino acids. The V and J ends lost 5 bases and 5 bases, in that order; junction bases with no gene match: 3. The CDR3 region is CAWGLVNEQYF. The CDR3 coding sequence is TGTGCCTGGGGACTAGTAAACGAGCAGTACTTC.

The chain recombines TRBV15 with TRBJ2-7; no reliable D call. V lost 1 base and J lost 9, with 19 bases in between. This CDR3 spans 15 amino acids. Germline V gene sequence: CDR1 LNHNV, CDR2 YYDKDF (reference sequence). In DNA, the CDR3 is TGTGCCACCAGCAGAGGAATGAGTCTTCAACTCGGGCAGTACTTC. This sequence encodes CATSRGMSLQLGQYF.

Here the CDR3 reads CASSIGFQETQYF. CDR3 DNA: TGCGCCAGCAGCATCGGGTTCCAAGAGACCCAGTACTTC. The rearrangement uses TRBV5-1 and TRBJ2-5; no reliable D call. Deletions cut 4 bases from V and 1 base from J, with 8 bases between. Germline V gene data show CDR1 as SGHRS and CDR2 as YFSETQ. This CDR3 is built from 13 residues. The variable domain in full, with the rest retrieved from reference TRBV5-1 and TRBJ2-5, is KAGVTQTPRYLIKTRGQQVTLSCSPISGHRSVSWYQQTPGQGLQFLFEYFSETQRNKGNFPGRFSGRQFSNSRSEMNVSTLELGDSALYLCASSIGFQETQYFGPGTRLLVL.

V gene TRBV28 combines with J gene TRBJ2-7, with a weak D call TRBD2 (6 bases). Deletions cut 2 bases from V and 7 bases from J, with 24 bases between. Germline CDR1 reads MDHEN; CDR2 reads SYDVKM. The length of the CDR3 is 17 residues. In DNA form, the CDR3 reads TGTGCCAGCAGTTTAGGGCTATGGTTGGCGGGATCGAAAGAGCAGTACTTC. Translation gives CASSLGLWLAGSKEQYF.